This is a list of T cell receptor beta chains from one sample in a study of pediatric ulcerative colitis. Sequenced by immunoSEQ multiplex PCR; TCRdb stores in-frame clones only, minus some. The sample holds around 40,000 clones, 60% to 85% seen once. Specimen: gut tissue. Source of these receptors: a boy younger than 18 with severe ulcerative colitis. The CDR3 runs from the conserved cysteine through the conserved F or W. D genes are given only for firm matches. Clone size is given for some rows only: seen once, a few or many times, or a class if the clone is expanded.

V gene	D gene	clone size	J gene	CDR3 DNA	CDR3 protein
TRBV6-5	.	.	TRBJ2-7	TGTGCCAGTGCTAGTGGGGGAGCCTACGAGCAGTACTTC	CASASGGAYEQYF
TRBV7-6	TRBD1	.	TRBJ2-5	TGTGCCAGCAGCGTAGAGACAGGGGAAGAGACCCAGTACTTC	CASSVETGEETQYF
TRBV28	TRBD2	.	TRBJ2-3	TGTGCCAGCACCCCCCCCGGGAGCGGGGGGGAAACAGATACGCAGTATTTT	CASTPPGSGGETDTQYF
TRBV11-3	.	.	TRBJ2-2	TGTGCCAGCAGCTTAGACGGTACCACCGGGGAGCTGTTTTTT	CASSLDGTTGELFF
TRBV2	TRBD1	.	TRBJ2-6	TGTGCCAGCAGGCCAGCGGACAGGGGGCGGTCTGGGGCCAACGTCCTGACTTTC	CASRPADRGRSGANVLTF
TRBV5-1	.	few	TRBJ1-4	TGCGCCAGCAGCATCCGGGACACCAATGAAAAACTGTTTTTT	CASSIRDTNEKLFF
TRBV6-5	TRBD1	.	TRBJ2-5	TGTGCCAGCAGGGACAGGGGGGGCGAGCAAGAGACCCAGTACTTC	CASRDRGGEQETQYF
TRBV7-9	.	.	TRBJ2-7	TGTGCCAGCAGCTCGATAGTGGGGGGGCCCTACGAGCAGTACTTC	CASSSIVGGPYEQYF
TRBV5-4	.	.	TRBJ1-1	TGTGCCAGCAGCTTCCGGGACCGGAACACTGAAGCTTTCTTT	CASSFRDRNTEAFF
TRBV28	.	once	TRBJ1-1	TGTGCCAGCAGTAGTGGCTGGGTGAGGACTGAAGCTTTCTTT	CASSSGWVRTEAFF
TRBV7-3	TRBD2	few	TRBJ2-3	TGTGCCAGCAGCTTATCTAGCGGGGGCACAGATACGCAGTATTTT	CASSLSSGGTDTQYF
TRBV4-1	.	.	TRBJ1-1	TGCGCCAGCAGCCGCCAACGAGTGGCAGGGGAGAACACTGAAGCTTTCTTT	CASSRQRVAGENTEAFF
TRBV6-5	TRBD1	.	TRBJ2-1	TGTGCCAGCAGTTCTCGGACAGGCAATGAGCAGTTCTTC	CASSSRTGNEQFF
TRBV9	.	.	TRBJ1-2	TGTGCCAGCAGCGTAGGCATCGATAGTGGCTACACCTTC	CASSVGIDSGYTF
TRBV7-9	TRBD1	.	TRBJ2-3	TGTGCCAGCAGCTGGGCCCGGGACAGGGGGCTTGCAGATACGCAGTATTTT	CASSWARDRGLADTQYF
TRBV27	.	.	TRBJ2-1	TGTGCCAGCTGCGGACTAGTGGGGGGCGGTTACAATGAGCAGTTCTTC	CASCGLVGGGYNEQFF
TRBV19	.	.	TRBJ1-1	TGTGCCAGTAGTATGGGAGGGAGTGAAGCTTTCTTT	CASSMGGSEAFF
TRBV10-3	TRBD1	.	TRBJ2-1	TGTGCCATCAGTGAGTCGGGACAGGGGGCTTACAATGAGCAGTTCTTC	CAISESGQGAYNEQFF
TRBV4-2	.	few	TRBJ2-1	TGTGCCAGCAGCCAAGATTTGGACCGGGGGAGCTCCTACAATGAGCAGTTCTTC	CASSQDLDRGSSYNEQFF
TRBV4-1	TRBD1	.	TRBJ2-3	TGCGCCAGCAGCCAGCCGACAGGGGGCACAGATACGCAGTATTTT	CASSQPTGGTDTQYF
TRBV4-2	.	.	TRBJ1-2	TGTGCCAGCAGCCAAGGACCGAAGGTACGGAACTATGGCTACACCTTC	CASSQGPKVRNYGYTF
TRBV5-1	TRBD2	few	TRBJ2-7	TGCGCCAGCAGCCCGGGAGGGGCGAGGACTTACGAGCAGTACTTC	CASSPGGARTYEQYF
TRBV7-9	.	once	TRBJ2-1	TGTGCCAGCAGCCCCCCCGGAACAGGCTACAATGAGCAGTTCTTC	CASSPPGTGYNEQFF
TRBV7-8	.	few	TRBJ2-7	TGTGCCAGCAGCCAACAGGACTACGAGCAGTACTTC	CASSQQDYEQYF
TRBV5-1	TRBD1	.	TRBJ1-6	TGCGCCAGCAGCCCGGGGACAGGGTTTGGTAATTCACCCCTCCACTTT	CASSPGTGFGNSPLHF